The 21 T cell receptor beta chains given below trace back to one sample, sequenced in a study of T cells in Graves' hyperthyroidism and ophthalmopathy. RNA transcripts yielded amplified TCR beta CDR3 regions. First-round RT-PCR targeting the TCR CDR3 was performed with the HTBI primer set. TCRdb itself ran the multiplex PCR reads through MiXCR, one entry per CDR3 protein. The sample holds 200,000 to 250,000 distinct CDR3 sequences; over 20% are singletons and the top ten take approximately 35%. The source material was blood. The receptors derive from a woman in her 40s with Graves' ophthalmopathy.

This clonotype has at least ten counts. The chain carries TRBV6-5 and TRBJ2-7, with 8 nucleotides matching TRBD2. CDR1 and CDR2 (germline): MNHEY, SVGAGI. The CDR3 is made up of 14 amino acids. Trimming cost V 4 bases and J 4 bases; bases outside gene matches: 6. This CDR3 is CASSFSGSEYEQYF. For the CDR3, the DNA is TGTGCCAGCAGTTTCAGCGGGAGTGAATACGAGCAGTACTTC.

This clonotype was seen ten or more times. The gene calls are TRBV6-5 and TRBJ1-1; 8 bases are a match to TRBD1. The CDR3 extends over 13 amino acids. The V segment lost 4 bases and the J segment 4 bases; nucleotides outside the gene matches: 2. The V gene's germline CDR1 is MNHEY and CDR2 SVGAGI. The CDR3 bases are TGTGCCAGCAGTTCACAGGGGGGCACTGAAGCTTTCTTT. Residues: CASSSQGGTEAFF.

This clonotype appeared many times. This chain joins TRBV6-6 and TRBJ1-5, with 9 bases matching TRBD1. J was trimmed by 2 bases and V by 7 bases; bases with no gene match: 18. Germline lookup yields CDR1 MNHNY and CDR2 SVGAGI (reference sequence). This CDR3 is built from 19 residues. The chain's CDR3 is CASTSRDRGAARGNQPQHF. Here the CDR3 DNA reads TGTGCCAGCACCTCCCGTGACAGGGGGGCCGCCCGTGGCAATCAGCCCCAGCATTTT.

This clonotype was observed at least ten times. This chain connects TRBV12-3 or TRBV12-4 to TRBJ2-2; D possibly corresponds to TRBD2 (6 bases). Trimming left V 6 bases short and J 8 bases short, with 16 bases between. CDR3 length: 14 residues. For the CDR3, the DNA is TGTGCCAGCAGAACCGGGACTCTAGTGGGGGAGCTGTTTTTT. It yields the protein CASRTGTLVGELFF.

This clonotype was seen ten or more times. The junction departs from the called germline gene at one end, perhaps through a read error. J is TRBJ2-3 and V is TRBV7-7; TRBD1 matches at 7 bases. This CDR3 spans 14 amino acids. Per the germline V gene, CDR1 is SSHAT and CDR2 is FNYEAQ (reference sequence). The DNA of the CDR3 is TGTGCTAGCAGCCCCACAGGGGGCACAGATACGCAGTATTTT. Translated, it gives CASSPTGGTDTQYF. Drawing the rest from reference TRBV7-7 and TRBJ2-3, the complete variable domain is GAGVSQSPRYKVTKRGQDVTLRCDPISSHATLYWYQQALGQGPEFLTYFNYEAQPDKSGLPSDRFSAERPEGSISTLTIQRTEQRDSAMYRCASSPTGGTDTQYFGPGTRLTVL.

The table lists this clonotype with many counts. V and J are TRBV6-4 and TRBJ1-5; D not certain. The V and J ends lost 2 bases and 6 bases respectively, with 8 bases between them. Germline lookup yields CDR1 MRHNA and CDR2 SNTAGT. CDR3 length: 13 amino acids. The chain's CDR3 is CASSDGAGQPQHF. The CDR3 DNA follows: TGTGCCAGCAGTGACGGTGCCGGTCAGCCCCAGCATTTT.

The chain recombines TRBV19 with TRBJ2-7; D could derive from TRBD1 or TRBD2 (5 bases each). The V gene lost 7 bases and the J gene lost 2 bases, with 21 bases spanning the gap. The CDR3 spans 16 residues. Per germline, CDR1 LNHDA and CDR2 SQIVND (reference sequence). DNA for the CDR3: TGTGCCAGTACCCTTTCGATGGGACCGAAGACCTACGAGCAGTACTTC. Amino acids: CASTLSMGPKTYEQYF. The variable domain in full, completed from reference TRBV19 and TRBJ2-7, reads DGGITQSPKYLFRKEGQNVTLSCEQNLNHDAMYWYRQDPGQGLRLIYYSQIVNDFQKGDIAEGYSVSREKKESFPLTVTSAQKNPTAFYLCASTLSMGPKTYEQYFGPGTRLTVT.

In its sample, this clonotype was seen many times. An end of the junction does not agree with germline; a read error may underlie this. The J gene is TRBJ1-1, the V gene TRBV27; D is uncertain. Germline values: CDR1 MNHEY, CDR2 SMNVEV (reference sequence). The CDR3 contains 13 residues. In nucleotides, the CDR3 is TGTGTCAGCAGTATCACGTTAGGGACTGAAGCTTTCTTT. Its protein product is CVSSITLGTEAFF.

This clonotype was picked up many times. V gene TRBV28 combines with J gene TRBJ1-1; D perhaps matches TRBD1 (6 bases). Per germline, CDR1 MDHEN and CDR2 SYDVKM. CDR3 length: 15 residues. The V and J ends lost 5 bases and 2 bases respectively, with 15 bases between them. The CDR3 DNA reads TGTGCCAGCAGTCGTCCTCAGGGGTTAAACACTGAAGCTTTCTTT. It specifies CASSRPQGLNTEAFF.

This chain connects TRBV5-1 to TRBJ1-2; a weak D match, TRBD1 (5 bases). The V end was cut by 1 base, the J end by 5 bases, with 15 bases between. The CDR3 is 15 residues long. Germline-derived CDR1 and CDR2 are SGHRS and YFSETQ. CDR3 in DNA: TGCGCCAGCAGCTTGCGGGGGGACCAGGAGTATGGCTACACCTTC. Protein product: CASSLRGDQEYGYTF.

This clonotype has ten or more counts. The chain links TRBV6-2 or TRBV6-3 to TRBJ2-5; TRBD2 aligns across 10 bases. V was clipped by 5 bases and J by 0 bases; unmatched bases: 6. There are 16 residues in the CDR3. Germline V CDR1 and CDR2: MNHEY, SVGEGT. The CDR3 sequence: CASSRLGTSDQETQYF. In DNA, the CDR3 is TGTGCCAGCAGTCGCTTAGGGACTAGCGACCAAGAGACCCAGTACTTC.

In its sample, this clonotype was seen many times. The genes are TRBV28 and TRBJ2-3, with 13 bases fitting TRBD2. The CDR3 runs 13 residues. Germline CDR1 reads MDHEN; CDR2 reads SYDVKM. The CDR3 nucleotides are TGTGCAACGGGACTAGCGGGACCAGATACGCAGTATTTT. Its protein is CATGLAGPDTQYF.

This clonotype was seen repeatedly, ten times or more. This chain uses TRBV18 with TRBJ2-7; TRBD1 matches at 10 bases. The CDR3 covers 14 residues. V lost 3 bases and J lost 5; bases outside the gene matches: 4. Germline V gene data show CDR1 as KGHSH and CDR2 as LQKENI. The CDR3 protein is CASSPTGGINEQYF. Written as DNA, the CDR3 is TGTGCCAGCTCACCGACAGGGGGCATAAACGAGCAGTACTTC.

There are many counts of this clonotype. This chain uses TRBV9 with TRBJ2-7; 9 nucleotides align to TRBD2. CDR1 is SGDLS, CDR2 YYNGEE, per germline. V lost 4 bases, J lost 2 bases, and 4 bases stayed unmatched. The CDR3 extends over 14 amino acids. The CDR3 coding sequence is TGTGCCAGCAGCATAGCGGGAGAGACCTACGAGCAGTACTTC. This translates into CASSIAGETYEQYF.

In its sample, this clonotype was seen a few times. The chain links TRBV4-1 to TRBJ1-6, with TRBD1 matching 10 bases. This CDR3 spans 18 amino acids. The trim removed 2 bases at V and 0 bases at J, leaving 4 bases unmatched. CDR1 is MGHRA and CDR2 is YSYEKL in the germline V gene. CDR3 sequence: CASSQSGTGASYNSPLHF. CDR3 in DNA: TGCGCCAGCAGCCAATCCGGGACAGGGGCCTCCTATAATTCACCCCTCCACTTT.

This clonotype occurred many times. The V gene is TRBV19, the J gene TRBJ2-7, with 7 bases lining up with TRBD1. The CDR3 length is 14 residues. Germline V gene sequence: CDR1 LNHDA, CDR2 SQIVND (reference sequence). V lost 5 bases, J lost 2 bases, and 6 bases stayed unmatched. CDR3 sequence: CASSVGQAPYEQYF. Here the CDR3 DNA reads TGTGCCAGTAGTGTCGGACAGGCTCCCTACGAGCAGTACTTC.

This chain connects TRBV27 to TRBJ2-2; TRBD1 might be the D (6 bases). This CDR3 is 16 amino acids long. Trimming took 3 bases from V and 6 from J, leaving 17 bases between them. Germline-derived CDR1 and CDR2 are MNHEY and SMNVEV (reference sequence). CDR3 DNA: TGTGCCAGCAGTTTTAGGTCCCTCAGGGGTTCCGGGGAGCTGTTTTTT. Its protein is CASSFRSLRGSGELFF.

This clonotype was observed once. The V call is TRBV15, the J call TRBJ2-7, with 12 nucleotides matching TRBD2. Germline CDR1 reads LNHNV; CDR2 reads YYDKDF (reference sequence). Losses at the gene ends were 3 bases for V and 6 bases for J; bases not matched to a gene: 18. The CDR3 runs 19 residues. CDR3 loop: CATSSGRASGRARFGEQYF. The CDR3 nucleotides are TGTGCCACCAGCAGTGGTCGGGCTAGCGGGAGGGCCCGGTTCGGCGAGCAGTACTTC.

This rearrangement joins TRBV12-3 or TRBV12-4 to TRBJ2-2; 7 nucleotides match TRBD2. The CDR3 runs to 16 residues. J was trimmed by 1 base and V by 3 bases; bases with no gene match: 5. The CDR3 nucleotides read TGTGCCAGCAGTTTTCTCCTAGCGGAGAACACCGGGGAGCTGTTTTTT. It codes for CASSFLLAENTGELFF.

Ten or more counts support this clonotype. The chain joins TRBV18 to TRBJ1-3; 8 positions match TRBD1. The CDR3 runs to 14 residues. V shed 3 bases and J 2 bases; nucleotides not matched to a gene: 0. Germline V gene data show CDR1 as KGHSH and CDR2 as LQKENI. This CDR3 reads CASSPGQAGNTIYF. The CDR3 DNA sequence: TGTGCCAGCTCACCGGGACAGGCTGGAAACACCATATATTTT.

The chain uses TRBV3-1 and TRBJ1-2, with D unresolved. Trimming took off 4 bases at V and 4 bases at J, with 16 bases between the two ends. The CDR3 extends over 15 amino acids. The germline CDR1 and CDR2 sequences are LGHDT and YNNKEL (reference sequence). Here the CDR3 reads CASSPTPRGTYGYTF. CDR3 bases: TGTGCCAGCAGCCCGACCCCCCGGGGTACCTATGGCTACACCTTC. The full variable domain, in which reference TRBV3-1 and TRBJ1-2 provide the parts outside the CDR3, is DTAVSQTPKYLVTQMGNDKSIKCEQNLGHDTMYWYKQDSKKFLKIMFSYNNKELIINETVPNRFSPKSPDKAHLNLHINSLELGDSAVYFCASSPTPRGTYGYTFGSGTRLTVV.